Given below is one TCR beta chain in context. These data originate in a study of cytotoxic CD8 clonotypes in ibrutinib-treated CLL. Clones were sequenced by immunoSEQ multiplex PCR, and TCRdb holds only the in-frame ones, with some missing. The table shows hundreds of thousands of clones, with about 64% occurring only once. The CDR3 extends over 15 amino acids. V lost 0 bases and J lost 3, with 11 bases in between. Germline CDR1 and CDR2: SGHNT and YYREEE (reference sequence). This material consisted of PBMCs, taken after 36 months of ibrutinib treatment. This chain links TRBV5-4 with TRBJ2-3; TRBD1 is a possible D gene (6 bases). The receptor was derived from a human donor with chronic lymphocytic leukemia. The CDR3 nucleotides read TGTGCCAGCAGCTTGGAAGGGGGAAGGACAGATACGCAGTATTTT. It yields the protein CASSLEGGRTDTQYF.